This T cell receptor (beta chain) was captured by sequencing in a study of blood T cells in healthy people across ages. General study findings and limits: Expanded clonotype shifts may have been confounded, as the donors had an unknown CMV status. Diversity of TCR beta correlated strongly with naive T cell percentage. Greater diversity and more naive CD4+ cells were seen in long-lived donors than in aged donors.

This clonotype was observed once. Its antigen is still unknown. The germline CDR1 and CDR2 sequences are SGHTA and FQGTGA. The CDR3 has 14 residues. V gave up 5 bases and J gave up 4 bases, with 12 bases separating them. PCR was performed a second time for about 7 to 12 cycles using a sample-barcoded 5' primer and a J-beta primer mix. TCRdb fed the 5' RACE reads into MiXCR, producing one record per CDR3 protein. The table records 850,000 to 1,300,000 distinct CDR3 sequences, 35% to 55% of them present only once. The receptor was isolated from a woman aged 55-70 years in good health. The J gene is TRBJ2-1, the V gene TRBV7-3; weak D call: TRBD1 (6 bases). The specimen sequenced was blood. The CDR3 nucleotides are TGTGCCAGCAGCACGCAAGGGGGATACAATGAGCAGTTCTTC. Amino acids: CASSTQGGYNEQFF.